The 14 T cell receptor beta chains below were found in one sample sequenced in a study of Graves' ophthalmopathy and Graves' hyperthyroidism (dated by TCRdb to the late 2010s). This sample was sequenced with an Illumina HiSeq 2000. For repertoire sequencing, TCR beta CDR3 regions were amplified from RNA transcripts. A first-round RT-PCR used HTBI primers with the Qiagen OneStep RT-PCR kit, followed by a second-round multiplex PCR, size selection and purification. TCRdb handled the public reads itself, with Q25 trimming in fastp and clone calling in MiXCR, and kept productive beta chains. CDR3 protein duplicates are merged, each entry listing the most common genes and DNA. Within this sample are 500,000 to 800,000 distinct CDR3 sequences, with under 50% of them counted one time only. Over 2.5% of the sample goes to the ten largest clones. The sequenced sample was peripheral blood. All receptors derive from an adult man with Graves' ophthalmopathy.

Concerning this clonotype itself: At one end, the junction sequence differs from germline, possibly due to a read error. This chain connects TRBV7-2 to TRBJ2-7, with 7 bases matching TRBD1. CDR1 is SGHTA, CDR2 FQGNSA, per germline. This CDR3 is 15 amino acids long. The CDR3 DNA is TGTGCCAGCAGCCTGGACAGGCGAAGACTCTACGGGCAGTACTTC. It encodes CASSLDRRRLYGQYF.

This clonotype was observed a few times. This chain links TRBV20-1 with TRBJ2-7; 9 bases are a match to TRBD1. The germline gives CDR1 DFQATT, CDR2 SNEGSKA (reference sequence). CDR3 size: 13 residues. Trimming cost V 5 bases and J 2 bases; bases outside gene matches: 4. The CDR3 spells CSAWDRATYEQYF. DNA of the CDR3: TGCAGTGCTTGGGACAGGGCCACCTACGAGCAGTACTTC.

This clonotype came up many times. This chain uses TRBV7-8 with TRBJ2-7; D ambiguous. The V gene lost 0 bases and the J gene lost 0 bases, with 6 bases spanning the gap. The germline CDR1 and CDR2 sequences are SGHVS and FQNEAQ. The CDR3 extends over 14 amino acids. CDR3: CASSLAKSSYEQYF. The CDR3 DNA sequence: TGTGCCAGCAGCTTAGCGAAAAGCTCCTACGAGCAGTACTTC.

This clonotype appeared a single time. The DNA of the CDR3 is TGTGCCATCAGTGCCACCGGTACCGGGACGGAGAATTCACCCCTCCACTTT. It is translated as CAISATGTGTENSPLHF. V and J are TRBV10-3 and TRBJ1-6; TRBD1 is a possible D gene (5 bases). With 4 bases removed from V and 7 bases from J, the gap between germline ends came to 20 bases. Germline lookup yields CDR1 ENHRY and CDR2 SYGVKD. CDR3 size: 17 residues.

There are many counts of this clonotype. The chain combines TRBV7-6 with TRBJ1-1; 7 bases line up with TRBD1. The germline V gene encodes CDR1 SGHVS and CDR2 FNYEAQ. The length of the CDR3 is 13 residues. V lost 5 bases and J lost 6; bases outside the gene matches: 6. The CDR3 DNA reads TGTGCCAGCAGCCCGGACAGGATCGCTGAAGCTTTCTTT. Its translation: CASSPDRIAEAFF.

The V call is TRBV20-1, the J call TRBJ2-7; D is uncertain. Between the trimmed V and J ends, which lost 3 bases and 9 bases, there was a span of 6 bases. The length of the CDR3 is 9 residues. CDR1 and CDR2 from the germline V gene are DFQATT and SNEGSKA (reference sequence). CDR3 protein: CSASLGQYF. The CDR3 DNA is TGCAGTGCTAGTTTAGGGCAGTACTTC.

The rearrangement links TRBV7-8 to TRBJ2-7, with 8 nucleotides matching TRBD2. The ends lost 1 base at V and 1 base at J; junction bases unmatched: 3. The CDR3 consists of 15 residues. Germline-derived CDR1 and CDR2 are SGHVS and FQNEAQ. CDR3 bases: TGTGCCAGCAGCTTAGAGCGCGGGAGGTCCTACGAGCAGTACTTC. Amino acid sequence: CASSLERGRSYEQYF.

The DNA for the CDR3 is TGTGCTAGTGGTTGGGGACAGGGGGCCTACGAGCAGTACTTC. It encodes CASGWGQGAYEQYF. The chain has TRBV12-5 and TRBJ2-7; 11 bases are shared with TRBD1. V shed 4 bases, J shed 2 bases, and the junction held 1 base outside the gene matches. The CDR3 spans 14 residues. CDR1 LGHNT and CDR2 FRNRAP come from the germline V gene.

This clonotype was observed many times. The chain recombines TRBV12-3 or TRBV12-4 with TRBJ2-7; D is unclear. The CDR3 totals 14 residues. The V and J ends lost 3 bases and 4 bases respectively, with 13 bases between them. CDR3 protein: CASSLTGGVYEQYF. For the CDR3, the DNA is TGTGCCAGCAGTTTGACTGGTGGGGTTTACGAGCAGTACTTC.

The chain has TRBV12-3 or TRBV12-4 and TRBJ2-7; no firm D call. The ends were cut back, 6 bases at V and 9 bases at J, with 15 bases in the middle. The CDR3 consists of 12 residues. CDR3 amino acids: CASSTDGGRQYF. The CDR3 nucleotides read TGTGCCAGCAGCACGGACGGCGGAAGGCAGTACTTC.

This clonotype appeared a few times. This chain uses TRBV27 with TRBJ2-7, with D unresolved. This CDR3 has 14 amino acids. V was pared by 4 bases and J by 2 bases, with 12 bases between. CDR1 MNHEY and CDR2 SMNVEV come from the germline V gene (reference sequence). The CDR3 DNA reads TGTGCCAGCAGTTCCGGCGCGTTAGCCTACGAGCAGTACTTC. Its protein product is CASSSGALAYEQYF.

In DNA, the CDR3 is TGTGCCAGCATCCCGGGGACTAGCGGAGGGGAGACCCAGTACTTC. Protein sequence: CASIPGTSGGETQYF. The chain joins TRBV11-2 to TRBJ2-5, with TRBD2 matching over 11 bases. This CDR3 is built from 15 residues. Germline assignment: CDR1 SGHAT and CDR2 FQNNGV. Trimming removed 7 bases from V and 5 bases from J; junction bases left unmatched: 9.

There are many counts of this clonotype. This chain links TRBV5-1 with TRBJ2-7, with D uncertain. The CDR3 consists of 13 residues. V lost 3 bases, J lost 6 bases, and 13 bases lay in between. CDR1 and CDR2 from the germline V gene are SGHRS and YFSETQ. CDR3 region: CASSSPSLIEQYF. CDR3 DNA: TGCGCCAGCAGCTCCCCGAGTTTAATCGAGCAGTACTTC.

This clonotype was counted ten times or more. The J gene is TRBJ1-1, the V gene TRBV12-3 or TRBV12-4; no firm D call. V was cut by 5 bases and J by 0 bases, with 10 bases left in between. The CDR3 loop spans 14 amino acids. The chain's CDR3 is CASSGEGLNTEAFF. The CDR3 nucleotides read TGTGCCAGCAGTGGTGAGGGCCTGAACACTGAAGCTTTCTTT.